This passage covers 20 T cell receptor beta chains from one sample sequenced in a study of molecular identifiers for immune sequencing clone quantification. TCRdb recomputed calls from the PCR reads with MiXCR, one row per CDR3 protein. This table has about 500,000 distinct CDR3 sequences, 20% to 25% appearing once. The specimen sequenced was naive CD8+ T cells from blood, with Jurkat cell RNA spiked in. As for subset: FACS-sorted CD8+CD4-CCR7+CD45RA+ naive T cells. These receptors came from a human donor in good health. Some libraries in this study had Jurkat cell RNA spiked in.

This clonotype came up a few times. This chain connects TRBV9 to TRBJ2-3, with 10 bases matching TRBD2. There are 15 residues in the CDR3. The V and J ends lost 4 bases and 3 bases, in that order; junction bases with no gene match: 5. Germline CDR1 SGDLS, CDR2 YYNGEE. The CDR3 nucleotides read TGTGCCAGCAGCTCCGCTAGCGGGAGTACAGATACGCAGTATTTT. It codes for CASSSASGSTDTQYF.

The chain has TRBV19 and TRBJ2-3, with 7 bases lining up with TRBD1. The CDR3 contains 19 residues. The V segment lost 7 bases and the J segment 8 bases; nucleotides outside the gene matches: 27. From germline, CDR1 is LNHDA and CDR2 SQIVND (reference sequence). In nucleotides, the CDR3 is TGTGCCAGTACCCCTTTCCCCCCACAGGGGCTAACCATCACGGGTACGCAGTATTTT. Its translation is CASTPFPPQGLTITGTQYF.

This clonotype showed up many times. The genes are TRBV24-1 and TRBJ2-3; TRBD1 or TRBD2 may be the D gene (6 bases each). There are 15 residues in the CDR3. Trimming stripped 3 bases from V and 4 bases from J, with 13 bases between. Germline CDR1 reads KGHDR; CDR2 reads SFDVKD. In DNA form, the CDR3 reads TGTGCCACCAGTGATCCTCATGGGGGGCCAGATACGCAGTATTTT. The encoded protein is CATSDPHGGPDTQYF.

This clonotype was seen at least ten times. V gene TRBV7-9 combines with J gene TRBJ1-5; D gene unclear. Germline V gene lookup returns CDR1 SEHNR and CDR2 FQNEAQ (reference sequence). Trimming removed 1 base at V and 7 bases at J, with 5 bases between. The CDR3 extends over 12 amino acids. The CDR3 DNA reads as TGTGCCAGCAGCTTAGGCGGGCAGCCCCAGCATTTT. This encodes CASSLGGQPQHF.

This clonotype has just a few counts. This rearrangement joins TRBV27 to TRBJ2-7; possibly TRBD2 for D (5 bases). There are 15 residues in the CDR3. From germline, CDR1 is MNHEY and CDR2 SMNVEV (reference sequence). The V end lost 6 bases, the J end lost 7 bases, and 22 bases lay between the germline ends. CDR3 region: CASSRGLPHLGEQYF. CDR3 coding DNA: TGTGCCAGCAGCCGTGGACTCCCGCACCTGGGAGAGCAGTACTTC.

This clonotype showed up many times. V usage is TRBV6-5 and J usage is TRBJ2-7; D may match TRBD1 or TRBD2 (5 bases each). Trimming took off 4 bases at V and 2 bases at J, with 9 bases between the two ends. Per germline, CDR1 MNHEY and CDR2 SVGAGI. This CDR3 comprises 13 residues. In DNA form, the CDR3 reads TGTGCCAGCAGTTCCCCGGGACCCTACGAGCAGTACTTC. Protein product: CASSSPGPYEQYF.

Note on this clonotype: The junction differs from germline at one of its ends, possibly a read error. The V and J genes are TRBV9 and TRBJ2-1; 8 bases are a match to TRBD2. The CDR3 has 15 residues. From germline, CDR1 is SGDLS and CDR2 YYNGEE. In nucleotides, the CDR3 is TGTGCCGGCAGCGACAGCGGGGGCTCCTACAATGAGCAGTTCTTC. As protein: CAGSDSGGSYNEQFF.

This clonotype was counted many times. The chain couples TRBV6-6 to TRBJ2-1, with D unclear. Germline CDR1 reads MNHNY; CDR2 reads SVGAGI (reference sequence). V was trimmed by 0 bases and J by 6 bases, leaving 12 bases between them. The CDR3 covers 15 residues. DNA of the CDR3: TGTGCCAGCAGTTACTCCCTAGGACCCGCCAATGAGCAGTTCTTC. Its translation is CASSYSLGPANEQFF.

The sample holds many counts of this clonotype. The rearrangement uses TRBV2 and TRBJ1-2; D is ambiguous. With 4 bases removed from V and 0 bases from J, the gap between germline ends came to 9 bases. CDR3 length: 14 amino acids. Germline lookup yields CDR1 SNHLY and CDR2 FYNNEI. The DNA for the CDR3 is TGTGCCAGCAGTGTCCCGGAGGCTAACTATGGCTACACCTTC. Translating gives CASSVPEANYGYTF.

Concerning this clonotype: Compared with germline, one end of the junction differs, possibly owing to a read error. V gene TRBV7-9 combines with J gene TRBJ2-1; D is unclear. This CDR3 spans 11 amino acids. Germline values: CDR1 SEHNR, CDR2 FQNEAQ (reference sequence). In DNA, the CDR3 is TGTGCCAGCAGGGTGTACAATGAGCAGTCCTTC. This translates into CASRVYNEQSF.

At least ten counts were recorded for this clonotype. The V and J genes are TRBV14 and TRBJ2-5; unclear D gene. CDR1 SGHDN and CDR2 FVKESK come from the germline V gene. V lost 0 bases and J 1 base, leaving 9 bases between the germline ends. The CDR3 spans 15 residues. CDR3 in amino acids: CASSQEAGFQETQYF. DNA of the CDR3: TGTGCCAGCAGCCAAGAGGCAGGTTTCCAAGAGACCCAGTACTTC.

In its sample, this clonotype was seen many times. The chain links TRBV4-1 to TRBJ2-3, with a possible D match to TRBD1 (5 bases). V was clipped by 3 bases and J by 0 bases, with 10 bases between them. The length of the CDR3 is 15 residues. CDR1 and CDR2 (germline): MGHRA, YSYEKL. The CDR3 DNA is TGCGCCAGCAGCCAGGACACCTCTAGCACAGATACGCAGTATTTT. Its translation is CASSQDTSSTDTQYF.

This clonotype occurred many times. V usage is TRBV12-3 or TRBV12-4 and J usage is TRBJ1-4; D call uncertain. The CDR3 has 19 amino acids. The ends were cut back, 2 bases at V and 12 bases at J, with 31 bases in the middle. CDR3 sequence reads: CASSLSAGTSVDSSEELFF. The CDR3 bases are TGTGCCAGCAGTTTAAGTGCGGGAACGTCGGTGGACTCCAGTGAGGAACTGTTTTTT.

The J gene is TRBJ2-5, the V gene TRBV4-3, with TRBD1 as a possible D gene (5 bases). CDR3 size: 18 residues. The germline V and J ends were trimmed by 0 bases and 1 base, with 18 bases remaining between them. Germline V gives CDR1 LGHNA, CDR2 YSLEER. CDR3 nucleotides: TGCGCCAGCAGCCAAGATTACTCCCATTGGACATCCCAAGAGACCCAGTACTTC. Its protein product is CASSQDYSHWTSQETQYF.

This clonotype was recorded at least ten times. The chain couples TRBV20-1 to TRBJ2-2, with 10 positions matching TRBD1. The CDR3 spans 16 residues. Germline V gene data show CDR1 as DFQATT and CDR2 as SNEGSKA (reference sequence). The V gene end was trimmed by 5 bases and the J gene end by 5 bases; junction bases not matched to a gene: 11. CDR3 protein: CSAWDTGQGITGELFF. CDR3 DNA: TGCAGTGCTTGGGACACGGGACAGGGGATTACCGGGGAGCTGTTTTTT.

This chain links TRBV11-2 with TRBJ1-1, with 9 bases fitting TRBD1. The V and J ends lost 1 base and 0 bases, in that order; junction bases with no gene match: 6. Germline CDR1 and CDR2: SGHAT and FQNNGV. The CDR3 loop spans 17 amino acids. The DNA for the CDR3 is TGTGCCAGCAGCTTAGTGACAGGGGGACTTGTGAACACTGAAGCTTTCTTT. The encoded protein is CASSLVTGGLVNTEAFF. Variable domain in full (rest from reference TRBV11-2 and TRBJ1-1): EAGVAQSPRYKIIEKRQSVAFWCNPISGHATLYWYQQILGQGPKLLIQFQNNGVVDDSQLPKDRFSAERLKGVDSTLKIQPAKLEDSAVYLCASSLVTGGLVNTEAFFGQGTRLTVV.

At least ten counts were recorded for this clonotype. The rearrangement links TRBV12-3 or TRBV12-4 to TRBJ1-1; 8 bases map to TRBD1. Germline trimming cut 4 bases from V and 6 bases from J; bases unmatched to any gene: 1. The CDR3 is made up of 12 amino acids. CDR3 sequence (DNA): TGTGCCAGCAGTTACAGGGGGTCTGAAGCTTTCTTT. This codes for CASSYRGSEAFF.

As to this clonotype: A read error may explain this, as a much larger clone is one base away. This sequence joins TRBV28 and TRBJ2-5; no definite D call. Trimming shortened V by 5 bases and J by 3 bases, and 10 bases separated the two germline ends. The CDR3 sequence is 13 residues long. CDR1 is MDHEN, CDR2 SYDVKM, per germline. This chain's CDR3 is CASSVRPEETQYF. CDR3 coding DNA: TGTGCCAGCAGTGTCCGACCAGAAGAGACCCAGTACTTC. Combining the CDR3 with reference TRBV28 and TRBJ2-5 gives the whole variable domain DVKVTQSSRYLVKRTGEKVFLECVQDMDHENMFWYRQDPGLGLRLIYFSYDVKMKEKGDIPEGYSVSREKKERFSLILESASTNQTSMYLCASSVRPEETQYFGPGTRLLVL.

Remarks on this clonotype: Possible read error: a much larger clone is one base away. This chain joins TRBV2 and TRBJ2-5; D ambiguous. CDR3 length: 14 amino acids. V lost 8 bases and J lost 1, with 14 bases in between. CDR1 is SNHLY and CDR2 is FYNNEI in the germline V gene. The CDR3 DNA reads TGTGCCAGCGGCACGGGCTGGATCCAAGAGACCCAGTACTTC. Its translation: CASGTGWIQETQYF.

The CDR3 DNA reads TGCGCCAGCAGCCAAGATCTCGGTTACTCCTACGAGCAGTACTTC. This gives the protein CASSQDLGYSYEQYF. The rearrangement uses TRBV4-3 and TRBJ2-7, with D uncertain. The CDR3 is 15 residues long. Per germline, CDR1 LGHNA and CDR2 YSLEER. V lost 0 bases and J 0 bases, leaving 9 bases between the germline ends.